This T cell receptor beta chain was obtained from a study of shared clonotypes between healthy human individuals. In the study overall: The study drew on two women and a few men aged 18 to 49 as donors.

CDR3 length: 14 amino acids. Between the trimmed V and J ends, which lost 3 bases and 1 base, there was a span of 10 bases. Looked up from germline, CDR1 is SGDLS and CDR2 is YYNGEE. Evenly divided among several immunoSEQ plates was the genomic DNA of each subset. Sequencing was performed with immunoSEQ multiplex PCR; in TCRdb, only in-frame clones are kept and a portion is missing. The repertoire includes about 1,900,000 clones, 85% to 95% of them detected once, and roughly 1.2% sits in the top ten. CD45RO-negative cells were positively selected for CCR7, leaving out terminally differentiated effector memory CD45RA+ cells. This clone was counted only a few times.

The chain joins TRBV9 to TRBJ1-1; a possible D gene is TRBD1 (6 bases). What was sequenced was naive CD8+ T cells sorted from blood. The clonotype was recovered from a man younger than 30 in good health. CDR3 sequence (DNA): TGTGCCAGCAGCGCGGGACAAACGAACACTGAAGCTTTCTTT. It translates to CASSAGQTNTEAFF. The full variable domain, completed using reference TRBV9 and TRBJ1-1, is DSGVTQTPKHLITATGQRVTLRCSPRSGDLSVYWYQQSLDQGLQFLIQYYNGEERAKGNILERFSAQQFPDLHSELNLSSLELGDSALYFCASSAGQTNTEAFFGQGTRLTVV.